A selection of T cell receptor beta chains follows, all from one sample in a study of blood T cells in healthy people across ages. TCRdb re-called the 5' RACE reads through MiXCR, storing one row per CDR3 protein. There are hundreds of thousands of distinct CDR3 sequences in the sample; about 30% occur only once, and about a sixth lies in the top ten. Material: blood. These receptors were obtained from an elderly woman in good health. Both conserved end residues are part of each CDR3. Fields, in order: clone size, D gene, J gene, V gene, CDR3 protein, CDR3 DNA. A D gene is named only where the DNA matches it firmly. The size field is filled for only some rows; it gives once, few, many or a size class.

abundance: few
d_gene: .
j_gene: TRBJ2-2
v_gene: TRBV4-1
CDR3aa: CASSQDLKGTGELFF
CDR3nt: TGCGCCAGCAGCCAAGATTTAAAGGGTACCGGGGAGCTGTTTTTT

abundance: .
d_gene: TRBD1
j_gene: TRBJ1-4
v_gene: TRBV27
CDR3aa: CASSRSGTGGLSTNEKLFF
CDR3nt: TGTGCCAGCAGTCGTAGCGGGACAGGGGGCCTTTCAACTAATGAAAAACTGTTTTTT

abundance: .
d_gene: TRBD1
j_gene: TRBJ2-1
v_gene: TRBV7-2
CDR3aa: CASSSFPGTGIYNEQFF
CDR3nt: TGTGCCAGCAGCTCCTTCCCCGGGACAGGGATTTACAATGAGCAGTTCTTC

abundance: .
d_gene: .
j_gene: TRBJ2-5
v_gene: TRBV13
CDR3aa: CASSLSRKETQYF
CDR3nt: TGTGCCAGCAGCTTGAGCAGAAAAGAGACCCAGTACTTC

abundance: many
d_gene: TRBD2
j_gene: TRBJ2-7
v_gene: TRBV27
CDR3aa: CASSREVSSYEQYF
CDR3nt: TGTGCCAGCAGCCGGGAGGTGAGCTCCTACGAGCAGTACTTC

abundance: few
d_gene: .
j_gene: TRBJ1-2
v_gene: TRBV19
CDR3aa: CASSIVSRNRYGYTF
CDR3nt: TGTGCCAGTAGTATTGTGAGCAGAAACCGCTATGGCTACACCTTC

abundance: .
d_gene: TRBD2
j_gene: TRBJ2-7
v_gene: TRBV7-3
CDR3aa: CASGWRLAVYNEQYF
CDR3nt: TGTGCCAGCGGTTGGAGACTAGCGGTCTACAATGAGCAGTACTTC

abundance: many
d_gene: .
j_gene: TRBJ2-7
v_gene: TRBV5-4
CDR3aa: CASSLGQGLYEQYF
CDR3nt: TGTGCCAGCAGCTTGGGACAGGGACTCTACGAGCAGTACTTC

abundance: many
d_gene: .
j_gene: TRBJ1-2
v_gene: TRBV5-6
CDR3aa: CASARGTLTGGYTF
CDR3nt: TGTGCCAGCGCACGGGGAACCTTGACGGGGGGCTACACCTTC

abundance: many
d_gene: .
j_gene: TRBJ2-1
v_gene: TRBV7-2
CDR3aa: CASRYDGTTYNEQFF
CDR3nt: TGTGCCAGCAGATACGACGGGACGACCTACAATGAGCAGTTCTTC

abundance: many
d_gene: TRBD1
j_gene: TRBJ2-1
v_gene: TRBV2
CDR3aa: CASSRGIEQFF
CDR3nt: TGTGCCAGCAGCAGGGGGATCGAGCAGTTCTTC

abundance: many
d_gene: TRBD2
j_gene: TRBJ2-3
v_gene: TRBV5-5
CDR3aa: CASSLGTSGATDTQYF
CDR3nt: TGTGCCAGCAGCTTGGGGACTAGCGGGGCCACAGATACGCAGTATTTT

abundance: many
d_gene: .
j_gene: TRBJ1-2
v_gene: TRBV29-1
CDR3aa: CSVDTRAMGINYGYTF
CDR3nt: TGCAGCGTTGATACCCGGGCAATGGGTATAAACTATGGCTACACCTTC

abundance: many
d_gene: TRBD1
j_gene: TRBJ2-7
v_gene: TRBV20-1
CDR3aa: CSARLSGGSYEQYF
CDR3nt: TGCAGTGCTAGGTTGTCAGGGGGCTCCTACGAGCAGTACTTC

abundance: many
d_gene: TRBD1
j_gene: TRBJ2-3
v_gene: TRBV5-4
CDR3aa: CASTQEDRGTDTQYF
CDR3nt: TGTGCCAGCACCCAGGAGGACAGGGGAACAGATACGCAGTATTTT

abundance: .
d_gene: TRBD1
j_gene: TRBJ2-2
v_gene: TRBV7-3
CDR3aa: CASSLTGVGAGELFF
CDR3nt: TGTGCCAGCAGCCTTACAGGGGTGGGGGCCGGGGAGCTGTTTTTT

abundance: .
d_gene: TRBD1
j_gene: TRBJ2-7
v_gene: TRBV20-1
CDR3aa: CSAREFRQGTYEQYF
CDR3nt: TGCAGTGCTAGGGAATTTAGACAGGGAACCTACGAGCAGTACTTC

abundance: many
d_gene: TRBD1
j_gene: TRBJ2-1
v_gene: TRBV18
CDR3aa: CASSPPTGGSYNEQFF
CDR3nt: TGTGCCAGCTCACCACCGACAGGGGGATCCTACAATGAGCAGTTCTTC

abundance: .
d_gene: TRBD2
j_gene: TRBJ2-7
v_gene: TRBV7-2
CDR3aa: CASSLGPAGGTYEQYF
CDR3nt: TGTGCCAGCAGCTTAGGTCCAGCGGGAGGTACCTACGAGCAGTACTTC

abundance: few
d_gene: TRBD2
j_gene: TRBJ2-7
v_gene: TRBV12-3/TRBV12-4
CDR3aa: CAGSPPGLNYEQYF
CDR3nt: TGTGCCGGCAGTCCCCCGGGACTAAACTACGAGCAGTACTTC

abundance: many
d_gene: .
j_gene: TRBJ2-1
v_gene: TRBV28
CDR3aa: CASSAVGQTYNEQFF
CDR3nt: TGTGCCAGCAGCGCCGTGGGTCAGACCTACAATGAGCAGTTCTTC

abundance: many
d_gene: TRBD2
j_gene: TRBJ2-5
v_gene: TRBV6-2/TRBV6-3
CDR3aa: CASRSSGGGETQYF
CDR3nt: TGTGCCAGCAGGTCTAGCGGGGGTGGAGAGACCCAGTACTTC

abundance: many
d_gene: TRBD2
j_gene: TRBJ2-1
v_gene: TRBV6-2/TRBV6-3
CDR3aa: CASRSAGGFYNEQFF
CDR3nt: TGTGCCAGCAGGTCGGCGGGGGGATTCTACAATGAGCAGTTCTTC

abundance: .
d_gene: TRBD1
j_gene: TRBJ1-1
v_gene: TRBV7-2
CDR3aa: CASSFFRTGVGWTEAFF
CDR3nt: TGTGCCAGCAGCTTCTTCAGGACAGGGGTTGGATGGACTGAAGCTTTCTTT

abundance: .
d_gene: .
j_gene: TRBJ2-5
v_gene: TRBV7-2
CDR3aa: CANSFSWGAQETQYF
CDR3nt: TGTGCCAACAGCTTTTCCTGGGGCGCCCAAGAGACCCAGTACTTC

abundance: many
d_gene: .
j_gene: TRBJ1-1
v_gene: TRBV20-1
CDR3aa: CSARLGSLNTEAFF
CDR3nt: TGCAGTGCTAGGTTGGGCAGCTTGAACACTGAAGCTTTCTTT

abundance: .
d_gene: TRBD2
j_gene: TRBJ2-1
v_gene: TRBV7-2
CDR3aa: CASSIVAGVGNEQFF
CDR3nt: TGTGCCAGCAGCATCGTAGCGGGAGTCGGCAATGAGCAGTTCTTC

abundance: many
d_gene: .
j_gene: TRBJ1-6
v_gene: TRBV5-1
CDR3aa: CASSLGGRDDSPLHF
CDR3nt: TGCGCCAGCAGCTTGGGGGGCAGGGATGATTCACCCCTCCACTTT

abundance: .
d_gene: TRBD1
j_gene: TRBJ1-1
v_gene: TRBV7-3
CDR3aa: CASSLTRDRGPEAFF
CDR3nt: TGTGCCAGCAGCTTAACCCGGGACAGGGGTCCTGAAGCTTTCTTT

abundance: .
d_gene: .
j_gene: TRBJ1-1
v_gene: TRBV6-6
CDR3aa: CASRSYQVEAFF
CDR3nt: TGTGCCAGCAGATCTTACCAGGTAGAAGCTTTCTTT

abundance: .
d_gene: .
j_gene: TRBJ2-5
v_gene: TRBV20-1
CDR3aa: CSAREGVRGETQYF
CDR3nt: TGCAGTGCTAGAGAAGGAGTAAGAGGGGAGACCCAGTACTTC

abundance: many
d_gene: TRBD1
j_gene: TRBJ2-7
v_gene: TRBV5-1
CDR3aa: CASSSGQRSYEQYF
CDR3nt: TGCGCCAGCAGCTCGGGACAGAGATCCTACGAGCAGTACTTC

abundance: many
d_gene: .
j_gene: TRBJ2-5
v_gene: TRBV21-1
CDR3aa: CASSTRTITGTSGGAWETQYF
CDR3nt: TGTGCCAGCAGCACGAGAACGATCACCGGGACTAGCGGGGGGGCCTGGGAGACCCAGTACTTC

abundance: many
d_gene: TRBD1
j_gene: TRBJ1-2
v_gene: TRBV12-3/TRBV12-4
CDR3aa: CASSLRTGLPMGYTF
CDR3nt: TGTGCCAGCAGTTTACGGACAGGACTACCTATGGGCTACACCTTC

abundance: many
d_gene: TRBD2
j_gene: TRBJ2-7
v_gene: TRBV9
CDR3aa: CASSVYPAGARSYEQYF
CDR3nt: TGTGCCAGCAGCGTATATCCAGCGGGGGCCCGATCCTACGAGCAGTACTTC

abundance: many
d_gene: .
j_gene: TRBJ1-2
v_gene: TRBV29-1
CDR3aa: CSVETGYGYTF
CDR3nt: TGCAGCGTAGAGACGGGCTATGGCTACACCTTC

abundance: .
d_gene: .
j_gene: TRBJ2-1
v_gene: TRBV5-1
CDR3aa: CASSLWGIGEARDNEQFF
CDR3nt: TGCGCCAGCAGCTTGTGGGGGATTGGCGAGGCCCGGGACAATGAGCAGTTCTTC

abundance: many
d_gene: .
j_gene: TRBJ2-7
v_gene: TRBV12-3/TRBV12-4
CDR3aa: CASRAGQTYEQYF
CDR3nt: TGTGCCAGCAGAGCGGGACAGACCTACGAGCAGTACTTC

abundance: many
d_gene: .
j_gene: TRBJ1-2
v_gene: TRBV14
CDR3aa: CASSQGGPDRFTNYGYTF
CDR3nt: TGTGCCAGCAGCCAAGGGGGCCCGGACAGATTTACTAACTATGGCTACACCTTC

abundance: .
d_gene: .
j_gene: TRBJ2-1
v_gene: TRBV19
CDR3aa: CASSLTRKLYNEQFF
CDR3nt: TGTGCCAGTAGTCTAACTAGAAAGCTCTACAATGAGCAGTTCTTC

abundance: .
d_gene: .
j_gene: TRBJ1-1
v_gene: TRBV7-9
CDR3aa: CASSLARGQNEAFF
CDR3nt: TGTGCCAGCAGCTTAGCTAGGGGACAAAATGAAGCTTTCTTT

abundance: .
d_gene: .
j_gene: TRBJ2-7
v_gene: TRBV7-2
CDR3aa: CASSQSLAGSAVQYF
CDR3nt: TGTGCCAGCAGCCAATCCCTGGCAGGGTCGGCCGTTCAGTACTTC

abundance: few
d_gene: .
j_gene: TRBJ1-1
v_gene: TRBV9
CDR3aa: CASSPQTGWAFF
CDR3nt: TGTGCCAGCAGCCCCCAGACGGGATGGGCTTTCTTT

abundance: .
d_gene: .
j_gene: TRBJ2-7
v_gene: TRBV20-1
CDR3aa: CSAQGGTGLYEQYF
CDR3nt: TGCAGTGCCCAGGGAGGGACAGGACTTTACGAGCAGTACTTC

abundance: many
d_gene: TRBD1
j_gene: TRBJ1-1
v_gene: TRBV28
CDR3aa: CASRPTGEGTEAFF
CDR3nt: TGTGCCAGCAGGCCGACAGGGGAGGGCACTGAAGCTTTCTTT

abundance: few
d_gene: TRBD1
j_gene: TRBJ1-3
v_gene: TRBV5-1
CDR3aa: CASSSTGGASGNTIYF
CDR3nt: TGCGCCAGCAGTTCCACAGGGGGCGCCTCTGGAAACACCATATATTTT

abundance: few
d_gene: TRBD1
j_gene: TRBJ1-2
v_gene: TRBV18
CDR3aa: CASSPDPVGTGGYTF
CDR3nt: TGTGCCAGCTCACCGGACCCTGTAGGGACAGGTGGCTACACCTTC

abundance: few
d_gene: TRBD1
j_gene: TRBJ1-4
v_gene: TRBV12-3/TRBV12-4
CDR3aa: CASSLTGGEWKLFF
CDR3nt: TGTGCCAGCAGTCTGACAGGGGGCGAGTGGAAACTGTTTTTT

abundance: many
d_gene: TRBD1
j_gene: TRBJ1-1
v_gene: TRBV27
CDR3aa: CASSTWDRGLNTEAFF
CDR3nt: TGTGCCAGCAGTACCTGGGACAGGGGGCTGAACACTGAAGCTTTCTTT

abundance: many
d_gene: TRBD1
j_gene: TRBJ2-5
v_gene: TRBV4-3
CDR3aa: CASSQDSGQGAETQYF
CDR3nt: TGCGCCAGCAGCCAAGATAGTGGACAGGGGGCAGAGACCCAGTACTTC

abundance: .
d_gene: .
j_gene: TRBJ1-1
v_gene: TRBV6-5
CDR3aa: CASAGQMNTEAFF
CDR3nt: TGTGCCAGCGCGGGCCAAATGAACACTGAAGCTTTCTTT

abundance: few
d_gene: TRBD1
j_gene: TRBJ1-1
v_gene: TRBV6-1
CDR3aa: CASSARTGVNTEAFF
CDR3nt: TGTGCCAGCAGTGCTCGGACAGGGGTGAACACTGAAGCTTTCTTT